This TCR beta chain came from a study of blood T cell repertoires in COVID-19. Some clones are missing from TCRdb's copy, which holds only in-frame ones; the method was immunoSEQ multiplex PCR. This sample yields hundreds of thousands of clones, of which around nine tenths are seen a single time; less than 15% belongs to the top ten. The CDR3 length is 15 residues. V shed 3 bases, J shed 4 bases, and the junction held 5 bases outside the gene matches. Germline V gives CDR1 SGHNT, CDR2 YYREEE (reference sequence). The source of this sequence is a woman between 70 and 85 years old with COVID-19, enrolled during active disease. The V and J genes are TRBV5-4 and TRBJ2-7, with 12 bases aligning to TRBD2. The sample consisted of peripheral blood. CDR3 protein: CASSSLAGGLYEQYF. The CDR3 DNA sequence: TGTGCCAGCAGCTCTCTAGCGGGGGGGCTTTACGAGCAGTACTTC.